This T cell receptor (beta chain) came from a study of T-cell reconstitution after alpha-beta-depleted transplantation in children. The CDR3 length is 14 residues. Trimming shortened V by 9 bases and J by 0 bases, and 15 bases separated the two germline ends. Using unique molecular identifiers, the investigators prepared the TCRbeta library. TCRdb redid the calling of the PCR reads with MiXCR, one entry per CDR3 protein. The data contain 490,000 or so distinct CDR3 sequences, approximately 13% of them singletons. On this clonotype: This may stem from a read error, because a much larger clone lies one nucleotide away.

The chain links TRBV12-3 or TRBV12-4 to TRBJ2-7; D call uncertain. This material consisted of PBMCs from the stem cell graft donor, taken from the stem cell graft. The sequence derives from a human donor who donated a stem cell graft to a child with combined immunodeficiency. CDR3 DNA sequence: TGTGCCAGGAGTCCCCTAAGAAACTCCTACGAGCAGTACTTC. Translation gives CARSPLRNSYEQYF.